The TCR beta chain described here comes from a study of cytomegalovirus exposure and HLA in healthy donors. The primer mix had 60 Vbeta and 13 Jbeta primers. Generated by immunoSEQ multiplex PCR, the TCRdb table keeps only in-frame clones and is missing some. Of 150,000 or so clones listed, almost 85% are singletons. As to this clone: This specimen includes other DNA sequences encoding the same CDR3.

Per the germline V gene, CDR1 is SNHLY and CDR2 is FYNNEI. The CDR3 is 12 amino acids. V lost 4 bases to trimming and J lost 5 bases, with 8 bases between them. The rearrangement links TRBV2 to TRBJ1-2; D is ambiguous. Sequencing used PBMCs. This clonotype was obtained from a woman aged 40-49 years in good health and CMV-seronegative. The CDR3 reads CASSVSEYGYTF. CDR3 in DNA: TGTGCCAGCAGTGTCTCGGAGTATGGCTACACCTTC.